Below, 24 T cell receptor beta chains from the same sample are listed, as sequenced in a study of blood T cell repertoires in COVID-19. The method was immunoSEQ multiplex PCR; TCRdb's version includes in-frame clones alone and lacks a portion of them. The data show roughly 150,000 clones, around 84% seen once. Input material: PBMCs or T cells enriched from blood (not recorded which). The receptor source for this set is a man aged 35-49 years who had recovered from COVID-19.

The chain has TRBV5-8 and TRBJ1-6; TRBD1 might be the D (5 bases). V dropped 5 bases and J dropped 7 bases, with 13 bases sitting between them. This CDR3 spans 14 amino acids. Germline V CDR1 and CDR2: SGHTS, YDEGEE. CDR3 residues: CASRAGGINSPLHF. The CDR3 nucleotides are TGTGCCAGCAGGGCCGGGGGGATAAATTCACCCCTCCACTTT.

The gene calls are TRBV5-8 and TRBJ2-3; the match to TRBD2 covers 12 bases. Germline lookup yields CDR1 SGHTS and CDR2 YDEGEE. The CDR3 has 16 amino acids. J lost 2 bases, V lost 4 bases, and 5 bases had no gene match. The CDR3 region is CASSAGLAGNTDTQYF. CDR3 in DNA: TGTGCCAGCAGCGCAGGACTAGCGGGGAACACAGATACGCAGTATTTT.

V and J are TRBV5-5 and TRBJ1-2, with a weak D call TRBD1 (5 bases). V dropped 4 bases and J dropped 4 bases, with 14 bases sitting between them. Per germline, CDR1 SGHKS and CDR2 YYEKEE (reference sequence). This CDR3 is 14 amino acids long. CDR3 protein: CASSRDGGFYGYTF. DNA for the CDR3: TGTGCCAGCAGCCGGGACGGGGGATTCTATGGCTACACCTTC.

CDR3 nucleotides: TGTGCCAGCAGCTTAGACTCCAGTGGAGGGGGCAAGCATTTT. Protein sequence: CASSLDSSGGGKHF. The chain couples TRBV11-2 to TRBJ1-5, with 7 bases fitting TRBD1. CDR1 and CDR2 from the germline V gene are SGHAT and FQNNGV. The CDR3 covers 14 residues. Trimming at V came to 0 bases and at J to 14 bases, leaving 10 bases not matched to a gene.

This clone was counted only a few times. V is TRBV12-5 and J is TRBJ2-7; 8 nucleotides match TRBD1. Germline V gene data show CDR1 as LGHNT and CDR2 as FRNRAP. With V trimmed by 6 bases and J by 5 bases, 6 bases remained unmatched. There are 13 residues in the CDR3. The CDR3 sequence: CASGGQGTNEQYF. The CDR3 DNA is TGTGCTAGTGGAGGACAGGGAACGAACGAGCAGTACTTC.

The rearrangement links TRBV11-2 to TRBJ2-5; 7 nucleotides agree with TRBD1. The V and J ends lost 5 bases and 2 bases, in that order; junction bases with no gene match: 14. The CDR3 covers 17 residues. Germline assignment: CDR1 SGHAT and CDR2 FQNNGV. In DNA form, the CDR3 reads TGTGCCAGCAGCCCGGCCTGGGACAGTCGCCAACAAGAGACCCAGTACTTC. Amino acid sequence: CASSPAWDSRQQETQYF.

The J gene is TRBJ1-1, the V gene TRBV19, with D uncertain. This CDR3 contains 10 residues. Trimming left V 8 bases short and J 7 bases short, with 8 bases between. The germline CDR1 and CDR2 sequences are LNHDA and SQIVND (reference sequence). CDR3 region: CASLADEAFF. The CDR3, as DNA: TGTGCCAGTCTAGCCGATGAAGCTTTCTTT.

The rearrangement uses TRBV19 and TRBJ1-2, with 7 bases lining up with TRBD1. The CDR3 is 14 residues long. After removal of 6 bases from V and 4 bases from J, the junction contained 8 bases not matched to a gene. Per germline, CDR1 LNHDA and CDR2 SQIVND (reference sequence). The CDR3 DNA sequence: TGTGCCAGTAGGGAGAGACAGGGCGGCTATGGCTACACCTTC. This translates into CASRERQGGYGYTF.

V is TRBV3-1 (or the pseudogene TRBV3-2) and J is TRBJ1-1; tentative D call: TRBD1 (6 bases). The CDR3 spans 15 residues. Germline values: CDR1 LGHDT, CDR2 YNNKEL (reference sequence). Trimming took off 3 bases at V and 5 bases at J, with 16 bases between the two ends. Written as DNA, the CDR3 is TGTGCCAGCAGCCATCCCGGAACAGGGCGGACTGAAGCTTTCTTT. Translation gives CASSHPGTGRTEAFF.

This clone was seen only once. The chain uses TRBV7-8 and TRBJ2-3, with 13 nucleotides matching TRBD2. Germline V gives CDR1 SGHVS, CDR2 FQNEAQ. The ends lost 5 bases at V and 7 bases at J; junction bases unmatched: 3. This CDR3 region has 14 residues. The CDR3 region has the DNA TGTGCCAGCAGCCTACTAGCGGGGGGGTATACGCAGTATTTT. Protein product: CASSLLAGGYTQYF.

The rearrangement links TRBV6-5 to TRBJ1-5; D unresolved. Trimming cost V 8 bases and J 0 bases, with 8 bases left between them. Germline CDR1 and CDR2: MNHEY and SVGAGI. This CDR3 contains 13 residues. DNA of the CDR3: TGTGCCAGCGGAGGCGGTAGCAATCAGCCCCAGCATTTT. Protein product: CASGGGSNQPQHF.

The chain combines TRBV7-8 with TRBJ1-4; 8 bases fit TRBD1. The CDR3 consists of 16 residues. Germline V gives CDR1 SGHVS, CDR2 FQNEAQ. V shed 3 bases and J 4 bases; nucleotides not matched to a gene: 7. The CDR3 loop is CASSLRDRRLNEKLFF. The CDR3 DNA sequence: TGTGCCAGCAGCTTGCGGGACAGGAGGCTTAATGAAAAACTGTTTTTT.

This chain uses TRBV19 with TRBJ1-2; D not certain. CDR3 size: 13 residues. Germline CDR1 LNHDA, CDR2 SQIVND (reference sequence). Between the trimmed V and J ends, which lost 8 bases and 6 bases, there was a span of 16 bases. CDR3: CASRIEVGDGYTF. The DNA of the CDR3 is TGTGCCAGTCGGATTGAGGTCGGGGATGGCTACACCTTC.

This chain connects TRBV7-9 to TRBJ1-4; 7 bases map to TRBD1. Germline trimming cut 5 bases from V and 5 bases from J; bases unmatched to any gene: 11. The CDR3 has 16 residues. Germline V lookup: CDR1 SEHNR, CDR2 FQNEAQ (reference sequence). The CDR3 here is CASSRGDRLLNEKLFF. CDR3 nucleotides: TGTGCCAGCAGCCGAGGGGACAGACTCTTAAATGAAAAACTGTTTTTT.

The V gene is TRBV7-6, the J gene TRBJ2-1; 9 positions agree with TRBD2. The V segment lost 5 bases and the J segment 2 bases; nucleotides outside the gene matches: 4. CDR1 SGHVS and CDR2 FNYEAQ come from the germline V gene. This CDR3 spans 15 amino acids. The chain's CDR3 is CASSGLAGTYNEQFF. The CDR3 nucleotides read TGTGCCAGCAGCGGGCTAGCGGGGACCTACAATGAGCAGTTCTTC.

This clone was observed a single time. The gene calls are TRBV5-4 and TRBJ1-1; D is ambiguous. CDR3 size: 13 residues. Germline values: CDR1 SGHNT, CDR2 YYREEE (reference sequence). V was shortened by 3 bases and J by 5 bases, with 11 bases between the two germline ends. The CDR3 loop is CASSWYRGTEAFF. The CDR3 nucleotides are TGTGCCAGCAGCTGGTACAGAGGGACTGAAGCTTTCTTT.

The CDR3 DNA sequence: TGTGCCAGCAGTGAAGACGTGGGGCGTGCAACTAATGAAAAACTGTTTTTT. Translated, it gives CASSEDVGRATNEKLFF. The V and J genes are TRBV2 and TRBJ1-4; perhaps TRBD1 as D (5 bases). The length of the CDR3 is 17 residues. Germline V gives CDR1 SNHLY, CDR2 FYNNEI. Trimming removed 1 base from V and 0 bases from J, with 12 bases in between. Filled out from reference TRBV2 and TRBJ1-4, the complete variable domain reads EPEVTQTPSHQVTQMGQEVILRCVPISNHLYFYWYRQILGQKVEFLVSFYNNEISEKSEIFDDQFSVERPDGSNFTLKIRSTKLEDSAMYFCASSEDVGRATNEKLFFGSGTQLSVL.

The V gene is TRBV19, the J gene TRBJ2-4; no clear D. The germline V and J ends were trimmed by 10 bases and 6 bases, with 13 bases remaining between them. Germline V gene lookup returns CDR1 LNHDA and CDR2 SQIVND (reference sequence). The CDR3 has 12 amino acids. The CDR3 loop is CATEGTANIQYF. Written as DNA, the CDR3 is TGTGCCACTGAAGGCACAGCAAACATTCAGTACTTC.

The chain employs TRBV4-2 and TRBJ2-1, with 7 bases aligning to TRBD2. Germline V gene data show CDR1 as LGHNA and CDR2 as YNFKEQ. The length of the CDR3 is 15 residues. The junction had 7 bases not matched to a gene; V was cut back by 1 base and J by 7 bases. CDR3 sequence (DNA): TGTGCCAGCAGCCAAGTGAAGGCTAGCGGTAATGAGCAGTTCTTC. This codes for CASSQVKASGNEQFF.

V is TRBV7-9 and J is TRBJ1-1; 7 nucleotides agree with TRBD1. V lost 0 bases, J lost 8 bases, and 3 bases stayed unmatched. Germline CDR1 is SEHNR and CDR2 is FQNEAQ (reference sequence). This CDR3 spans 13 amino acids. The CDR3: CASSLAGGEEAFF. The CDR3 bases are TGTGCCAGCAGCTTAGCAGGGGGCGAAGAAGCTTTCTTT.

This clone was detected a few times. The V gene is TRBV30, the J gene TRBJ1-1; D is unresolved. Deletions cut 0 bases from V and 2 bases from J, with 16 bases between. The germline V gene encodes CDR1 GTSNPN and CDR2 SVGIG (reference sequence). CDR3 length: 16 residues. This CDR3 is CAWSVFPTRRNTEAFF. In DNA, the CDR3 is TGTGCCTGGAGTGTATTTCCCACGAGAAGAAACACTGAAGCTTTCTTT.

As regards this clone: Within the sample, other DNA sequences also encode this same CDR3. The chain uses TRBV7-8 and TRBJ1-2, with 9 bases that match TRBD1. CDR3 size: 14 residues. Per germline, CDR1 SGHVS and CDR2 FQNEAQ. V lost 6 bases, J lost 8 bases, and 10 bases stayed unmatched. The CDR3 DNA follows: TGTGCCAGCAGTTCCGGGACAGGGTCTTTCGGCTACACCTTC. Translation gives CASSSGTGSFGYTF.

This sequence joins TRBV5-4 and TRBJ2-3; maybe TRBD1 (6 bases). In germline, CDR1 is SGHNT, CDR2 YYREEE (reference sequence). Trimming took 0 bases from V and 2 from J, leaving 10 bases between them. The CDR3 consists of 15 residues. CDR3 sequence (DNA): TGTGCCAGCAGCTTGGCGCAGGGGCCCACAGATACGCAGTATTTT. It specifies CASSLAQGPTDTQYF.

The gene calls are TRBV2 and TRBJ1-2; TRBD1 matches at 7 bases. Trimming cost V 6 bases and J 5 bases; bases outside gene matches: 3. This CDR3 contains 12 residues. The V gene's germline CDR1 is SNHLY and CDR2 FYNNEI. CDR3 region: CASRPGGYGYTF. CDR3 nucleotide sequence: TGTGCCAGCAGGCCAGGGGGGTATGGCTACACCTTC.